This T cell receptor beta chain was identified in a study of PD-1 blockade in classical Hodgkin lymphoma. Findings of the study overall: Whoever responded completely had baseline diversity much like that seen in newly diagnosed patients. Newly diagnosed patients were reported to start with lower TCR diversity than healthy donors. Why the repertoires differ is still unclear, perhaps disease activity or prior therapy.

The CDR3 has 13 amino acids. Germline CDR1 reads MGHRA; CDR2 reads YSYEKL. The V end lost 0 bases, the J end lost 3 bases, and 4 bases lay between the germline ends. Points on this clone: Its antigen is undetermined.

Relapse after autologous stem cell transplantation occurred in every patient, and brentuximab vedotin exposure varied. Best overall response was complete response, partial response or progressive disease in these relapsed/refractory classical Hodgkin lymphoma patients. Profiled with immunoSEQ multiplex PCR; TCRdb holds only in-frame clones, not every one. The data hold approximately 18,000 clones, with about 81% observed a single time. The clonotype was recovered from a human donor with classical Hodgkin lymphoma. Here the sequenced sample was peripheral blood mononuclear cells (PBMCs), taken before the second cycle of nivolumab. The V call is TRBV4-1, the J call TRBJ2-3; D gene ambiguous. The CDR3 DNA is TGCGCCAGCAGCCAAGATCCGACAGATACGCAGTATTTT. This codes for CASSQDPTDTQYF.